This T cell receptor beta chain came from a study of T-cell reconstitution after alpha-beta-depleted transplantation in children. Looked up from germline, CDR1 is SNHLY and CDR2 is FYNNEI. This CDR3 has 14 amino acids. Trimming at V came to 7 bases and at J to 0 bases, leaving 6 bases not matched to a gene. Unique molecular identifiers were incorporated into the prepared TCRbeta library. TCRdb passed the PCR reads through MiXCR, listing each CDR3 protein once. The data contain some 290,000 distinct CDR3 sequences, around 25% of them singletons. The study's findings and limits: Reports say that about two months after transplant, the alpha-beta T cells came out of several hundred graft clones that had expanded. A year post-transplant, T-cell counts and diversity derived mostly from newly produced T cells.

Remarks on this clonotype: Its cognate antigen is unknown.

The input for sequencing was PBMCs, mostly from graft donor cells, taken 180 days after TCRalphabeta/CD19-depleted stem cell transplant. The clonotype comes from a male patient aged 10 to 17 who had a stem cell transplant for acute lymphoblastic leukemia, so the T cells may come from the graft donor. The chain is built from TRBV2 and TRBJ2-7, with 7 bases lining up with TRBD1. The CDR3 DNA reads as TGTGCCAGCAAGCAACAGGGGAGCTCCTACGAGCAGTACTTC. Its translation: CASKQQGSSYEQYF.